This T cell receptor (beta chain) was documented in a study of a mutant IDH1 vaccine in newly diagnosed glioma. Across the whole study: Radiotherapy alone preceded vaccination by 4-6 weeks; alternatively, vaccination started with temozolomide cycles.

Time point: week 11, during vaccination. A single vaccine dose contained 300 ug of mutant IDH1 20-mer peptide, and topical imiquimod was used with it. Concerning this clone: Its antigen remains unidentified. Germline and junction disagree at one end, which may indicate a read error.

The method was immunoSEQ multiplex PCR; TCRdb's version includes in-frame clones alone and lacks a portion of them. There are about 24,000 clones in the sample; less than 80% occur only once, and 6.5% to 9% lies in the top ten. This CDR3 spans 15 amino acids. Germline lookup yields CDR1 KGHSH and CDR2 LQKENI. J is TRBJ2-2 and V is TRBV18, with a possible D match to TRBD2 (6 bases). The receptor was derived from a man aged 40-49 years with glioma. The sample consisted of PBMCs, taken from a glioma patient whose treatment included an IDH1 peptide vaccine. CDR3 DNA sequence: TGTGCCAGCTCCCCGGGACTCTTGAACTCCGGGGAGCTGTTTTTT. This sequence encodes CASSPGLLNSGELFF.